This TCR beta chain was documented in a study of cytomegalovirus exposure and HLA in healthy donors. PCR involved 60 Vbeta and 13 Jbeta primers. Repertoires were generated with immunoSEQ multiplex PCR, while TCRdb's copy carries only in-frame clones and drops some. Of 200,000 to 250,000 clones in the sample, 70% to 80% are singletons; the top ten hold around 2.9%. This CDR3 region has 14 residues. Trimming took 4 bases from V and 6 from J, leaving 16 bases between them. Germline V gives CDR1 MNHNS, CDR2 SASEGT. Study-wide findings and caveats: The likely explanation for a cluster of highly shared sequence variants was sequencing artifact.

As concerns this clone: The antigen is undetermined.

J is TRBJ2-7 and V is TRBV6-1; possible D gene TRBD1, 7 bases. The specimen sequenced was PBMCs. This TCR came from a woman between 55 and 75 years old in good health and CMV-seropositive. The CDR3 nucleotides are TGTGCCAGCAGTGCGGGGGACAGTCATGTCGAGCAGTACTTC. Amino acid sequence: CASSAGDSHVEQYF.